The clone carrying this TCR beta chain was detected only once. This sample is part of a study of blood T cell repertoires in COVID-19. Study background: COVID-19 samples from acute and convalescent phases originated in the United States, Italy and Spain. PBMCs, B-cell-depleted T cells, or T cells were the source of the cDNA or gDNA that made up the material.

J was trimmed by 4 bases and V by 5 bases; bases with no gene match: 7. Germline CDR1 reads KGHSH; CDR2 reads LQKENI. The CDR3 sequence is 14 residues long. As originally analysed: The assay estimated nucleated cells by amplifying reference gene primers. Using immunoSEQ multiplex PCR, the repertoire was profiled, and TCRdb retains in-frame clones only, with some absent. V, J and clone size reflect that table, while D and trimming were determined from the DNA. This table has under 130,000 clones, roughly two thirds appearing once. This chain uses TRBV18 with TRBJ1-2, with TRBD1 matching 7 bases. The sequence was collected from an older man with acute or convalescent COVID-19. The source material was peripheral blood. In DNA, the CDR3 is TGTGCCAGCTCATCCCAGACAGGGACCTATGGCTACACCTTC. Translated: CASSSQTGTYGYTF. The full variable domain, rest sourced from reference TRBV18 and TRBJ1-2, is NAGVMQNPRHLVRRRGQEARLRCSPMKGHSHVYWYRQLPEEGLKFMVYLQKENIIDESGMPKERFSAEFPKEGPSILRIQQVVRGDSAAYFCASSSQTGTYGYTFGSGTRLTVV.